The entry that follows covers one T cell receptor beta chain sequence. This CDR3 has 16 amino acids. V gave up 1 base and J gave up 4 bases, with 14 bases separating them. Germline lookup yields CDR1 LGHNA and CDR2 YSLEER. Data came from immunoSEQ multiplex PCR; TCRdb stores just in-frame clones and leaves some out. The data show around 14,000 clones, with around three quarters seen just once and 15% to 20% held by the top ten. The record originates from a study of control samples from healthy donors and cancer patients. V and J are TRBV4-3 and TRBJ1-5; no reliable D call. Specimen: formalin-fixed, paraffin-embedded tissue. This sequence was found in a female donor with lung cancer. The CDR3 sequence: CASSQGRAGTNQPQHF. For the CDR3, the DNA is TGCGCCAGCAGCCAAGGGCGGGCAGGCACAAATCAGCCCCAGCATTTT.